Presented here are 18 T cell receptor beta chains from one specimen sequenced in a study of T cell responses to AZD1222 COVID-19 vaccine. Measured with immunoSEQ multiplex PCR; TCRdb has only the in-frame clones, and not every one. The top ten clones hold approximately 1.1% of a sample with approximately 130,000 clones, around 92% of them seen once. The material was peripheral blood, obtained on day 0 of AZD1222 vaccination. The receptor set was obtained from an adult in good health.

V gene TRBV28 combines with J gene TRBJ2-3; the match to TRBD2 covers 12 bases. Germline lookup yields CDR1 MDHEN and CDR2 SYDVKM. This CDR3 has 16 residues. The ends lost 2 bases at V and 5 bases at J; junction bases unmatched: 5. The CDR3 DNA is TGTGCCAGCAGTTTACAGGGACTAGCGGGTAAAGATACGCAGTATTTT. Residues: CASSLQGLAGKDTQYF. Looking up the rest from reference TRBV28 and TRBJ2-3 gives the full variable domain: DVKVTQSSRYLVKRTGEKVFLECVQDMDHENMFWYRQDPGLGLRLIYFSYDVKMKEKGDIPEGYSVSREKKERFSLILESASTNQTSMYLCASSLQGLAGKDTQYFGPGTRLTVL.

DNA of the CDR3: TGTGCCTCCTCAGGAGGATTTGTCATTATGGATGGCTACACCTTC. It specifies CASSGGFVIMDGYTF. The chain links TRBV28 to TRBJ1-2; no firm D call. The germline gives CDR1 MDHEN, CDR2 SYDVKM. CDR3 length: 15 amino acids. V was shortened by 11 bases and J by 6 bases, with 25 bases between the two germline ends.

The chain couples TRBV6-6 to TRBJ1-2, with TRBD1 matching over 7 bases. V trimming: 2 bases; J trimming: 7 bases; junction bases outside the gene matches: 10. This CDR3 is 15 amino acids long. The germline gives CDR1 MNHNY, CDR2 SVGAGI (reference sequence). CDR3 loop: CASSYPTGTVPGYTF. CDR3 nucleotides: TGTGCCAGCAGTTACCCAACGGGGACAGTGCCTGGCTACACCTTC.

CDR3 residues: CASSPTTWRGNTEAFF. The CDR3 DNA is TGTGCCAGCTCACCTACCACATGGAGGGGGAACACTGAAGCTTTCTTT. The gene calls are TRBV18 and TRBJ1-1, with D maybe TRBD1 (5 bases). CDR3 length: 16 residues. The germline gives CDR1 KGHSH, CDR2 LQKENI. The V end lost 3 bases, the J end lost 1 base, and 15 bases lay between the germline ends.

This chain connects TRBV7-2 to TRBJ2-2; TRBD1 matches at 11 bases. The CDR3 runs to 18 residues. Germline V gene lookup returns CDR1 SGHTA and CDR2 FQGNSA. J gave up 8 bases and V 1 base, and 12 bases lay outside the gene matches. The CDR3 DNA reads as TGTGCCAGCAGCTTAGAGGACAGGGGGCTGATAATAGGAGGGGAGCTGTTTTTT. Protein product: CASSLEDRGLIIGGELFF.

The chain combines TRBV11-3 with TRBJ2-2, with TRBD1 matching 9 bases. This CDR3 has 15 amino acids. Germline CDR1 SGHNT, CDR2 YENEEA. The J segment lost 5 bases and the V segment lost 5 bases, leaving 6 bases of the junction unmatched. The CDR3, as DNA: TGTGCCAGCAGCCCCGGGACAGGGTTGACCGGGGAGCTGTTTTTT. Translated, it gives CASSPGTGLTGELFF.

The chain joins TRBV10-3 to TRBJ2-5, with D hard to call. The CDR3 has 11 residues. Germline loops: CDR1 ENHRY, CDR2 SYGVKD. With 8 bases removed from V and 2 bases from J, the gap between germline ends came to 6 bases. CDR3 residues: CAIGSQETQYF. In DNA, the CDR3 is TGTGCCATCGGATCTCAAGAGACCCAGTACTTC.

This chain links TRBV28 with TRBJ2-7; TRBD1 matches at 8 bases. CDR1 is MDHEN, CDR2 SYDVKM, per germline. CDR3 length: 16 residues. V lost 5 bases, J lost 4 bases, and 13 bases stayed unmatched. In DNA, the CDR3 is TGTGCCAGCAGTCCCCAAACGGGACAGGCCGTTTACGAGCAGTACTTC. It specifies CASSPQTGQAVYEQYF.

The rearrangement uses TRBV7-9 and TRBJ2-3; weak D call: TRBD2 (6 bases). The CDR3 spans 13 residues. The germline gives CDR1 SEHNR, CDR2 FQNEAQ (reference sequence). V was cut by 4 bases and J by 4 bases, with 9 bases left in between. The CDR3 protein is CASSSTSPDTQYF. The CDR3 region has the DNA TGTGCCAGCAGCTCCACTAGCCCAGATACGCAGTATTTT.

The CDR3 DNA is TGTGCCAGCAGCAAACAGGGCGAAGGGACCCAGTACTTC. This translates into CASSKQGEGTQYF. V and J are TRBV7-3 and TRBJ2-5; D is possibly TRBD1 (6 bases). Germline V gene sequence: CDR1 SGHTA, CDR2 FQGTGA. The CDR3 is made up of 13 amino acids. V was trimmed by 5 bases and J by 7 bases, leaving 14 bases between them.

This clone is medium-sized within its sample. The V and J genes are TRBV4-2 and TRBJ2-1, with 13 positions matching TRBD2. Unmatched junction bases numbered 2, after V lost 4 bases and J lost 5 bases. The CDR3 extends over 15 amino acids. Germline V gives CDR1 LGHNA, CDR2 YNFKEQ. The CDR3 spells CASSLGTSGDNEQFF. The CDR3 DNA is TGTGCCAGCAGCCTAGGGACTAGCGGGGACAATGAGCAGTTCTTC.

The chain combines TRBV18 with TRBJ1-1; 9 bases align to TRBD1. This CDR3 spans 13 amino acids. Trimming removed 3 bases from V and 7 bases from J; junction bases left unmatched: 3. CDR1 is KGHSH and CDR2 is LQKENI in the germline V gene. The CDR3 protein is CASSPGTGFEAFF. DNA for the CDR3: TGTGCCAGCTCACCGGGGACAGGGTTTGAAGCTTTCTTT.

The V gene is TRBV6-5, the J gene TRBJ2-2, with 10 bases aligning to TRBD1. The CDR3 totals 15 residues. CDR1 and CDR2 from the germline V gene are MNHEY and SVGAGI. Trimming removed 8 bases from V and 7 bases from J; junction bases left unmatched: 10. The CDR3 nucleotides are TGTGCCAGCGAACCGTTTAGGACAGGGGGCGGGGAGCTGTTTTTT. This sequence encodes CASEPFRTGGGELFF.

V is TRBV19 and J is TRBJ1-6; TRBD1 aligns across 10 bases. CDR1 and CDR2 (germline): LNHDA, SQIVND (reference sequence). CDR3 size: 15 residues. The J segment lost 5 bases and the V segment lost 6 bases, leaving 4 bases of the junction unmatched. The CDR3 is CASRPTGGHNSPLHF. As DNA, the CDR3 is TGTGCCAGTAGGCCGACAGGGGGCCATAATTCACCCCTCCACTTT.

This chain uses TRBV27 with TRBJ1-5, with D perhaps TRBD1 (5 bases). Looked up from germline, CDR1 is MNHEY and CDR2 is SMNVEV (reference sequence). The CDR3 is 14 amino acids. With 6 bases removed from V and 4 bases from J, the gap between germline ends came to 13 bases. The CDR3 spells CASSFGGANQPQHF. The CDR3 DNA reads as TGTGCCAGCAGCTTCGGAGGGGCAAATCAGCCCCAGCATTTT.

The chain has TRBV19 and TRBJ2-3; 10 nucleotides agree with TRBD2. Germline V CDR1 and CDR2: LNHDA, SQIVND (reference sequence). The CDR3 contains 15 residues. Germline trimming cut 3 bases from V and 6 bases from J; bases unmatched to any gene: 6. CDR3 amino acids: CASSISSGGIDTQYF. The CDR3 nucleotides read TGTGCCAGTAGTATCAGTAGCGGGGGGATCGATACGCAGTATTTT.

Ten or more counts support this clone. The V and J genes are TRBV20-1 and TRBJ1-2; 7 nucleotides line up with TRBD1. The CDR3 length is 12 residues. J lost 3 bases, V lost 3 bases, and 1 base had no gene match. Germline CDR1 DFQATT, CDR2 SNEGSKA (reference sequence). CDR3 coding DNA: TGCAGTGCTAGTACAGGGGACTATGGCTACACCTTC. Its translation is CSASTGDYGYTF.

This sequence joins TRBV6-6 and TRBJ2-7, with 10 bases lining up with TRBD1. The CDR3 consists of 14 residues. J was trimmed by 5 bases and V by 1 base; bases with no gene match: 2. Per germline, CDR1 MNHNY and CDR2 SVGAGI (reference sequence). The CDR3 is CASSYWGTGDEQYF. For the CDR3, the DNA is TGTGCCAGCAGTTACTGGGGGACAGGGGACGAGCAGTACTTC.